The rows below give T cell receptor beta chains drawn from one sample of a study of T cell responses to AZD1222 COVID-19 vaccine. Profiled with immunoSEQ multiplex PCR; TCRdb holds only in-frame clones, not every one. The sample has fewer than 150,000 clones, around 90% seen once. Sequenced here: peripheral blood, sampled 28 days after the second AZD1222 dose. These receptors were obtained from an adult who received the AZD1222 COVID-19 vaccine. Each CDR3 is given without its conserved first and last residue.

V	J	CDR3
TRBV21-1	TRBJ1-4	ASSKDYRGQGARGEKLF
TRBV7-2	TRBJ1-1	ASSPRQGSTEAF
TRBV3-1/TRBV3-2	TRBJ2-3	ASSQRRTSMVSQY
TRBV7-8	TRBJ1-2	ASSPGTGPYGYT
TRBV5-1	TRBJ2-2	ASSLGGRNTGELF
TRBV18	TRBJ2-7	ASSEGLAGSYEQY
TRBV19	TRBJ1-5	ASSAKGGGSQPQH
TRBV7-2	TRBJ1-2	ASSLEQGEAYGYT
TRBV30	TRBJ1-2	AWSTGPTNYGYT
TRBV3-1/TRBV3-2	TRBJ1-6	ASSQDPRGRNSPLH
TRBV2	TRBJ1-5	ASSVQVSNQPQH
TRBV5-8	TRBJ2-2	ASRLDRIAGELF
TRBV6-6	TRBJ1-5	ASSYSRTANQPQH
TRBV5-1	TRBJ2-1	ASSTREADNEQF